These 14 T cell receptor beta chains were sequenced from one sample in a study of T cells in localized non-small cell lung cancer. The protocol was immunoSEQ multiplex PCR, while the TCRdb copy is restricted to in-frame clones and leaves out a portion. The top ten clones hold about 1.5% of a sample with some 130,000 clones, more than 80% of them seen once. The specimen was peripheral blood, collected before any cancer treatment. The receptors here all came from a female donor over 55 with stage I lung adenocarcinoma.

CDR3 bases: TGCGCCAGCAGCCAAGAGCGGGGTATGGTGGATGCGAACTATGGCTACACCTTC. Protein: CASSQERGMVDANYGYTF. The chain recombines TRBV4-1 with TRBJ1-2, with D uncertain. Germline V gives CDR1 MGHRA, CDR2 YSYEKL. The V and J ends lost 0 bases and 2 bases respectively, with 19 bases between them. The CDR3 has 18 amino acids.

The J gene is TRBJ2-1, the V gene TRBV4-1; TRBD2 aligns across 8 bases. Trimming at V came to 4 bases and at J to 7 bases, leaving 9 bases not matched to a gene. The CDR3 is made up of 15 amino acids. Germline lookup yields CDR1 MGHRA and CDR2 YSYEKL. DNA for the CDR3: TGCGCCAGCAGCCCTACGGGGGGGAGGGCAAATGAGCAGTTCTTC. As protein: CASSPTGGRANEQFF.

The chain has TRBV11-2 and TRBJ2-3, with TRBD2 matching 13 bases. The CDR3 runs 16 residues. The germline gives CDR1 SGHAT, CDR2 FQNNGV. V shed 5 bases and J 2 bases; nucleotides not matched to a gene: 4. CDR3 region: CASSPGTSGNTDTQYF. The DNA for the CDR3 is TGTGCCAGCAGCCCCGGGACTAGCGGGAACACAGATACGCAGTATTTT.

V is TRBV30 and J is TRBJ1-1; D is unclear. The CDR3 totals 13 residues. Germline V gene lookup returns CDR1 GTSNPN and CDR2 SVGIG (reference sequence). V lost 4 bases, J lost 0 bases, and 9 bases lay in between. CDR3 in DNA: TGTGCCTGGATAGTGGTCTTGAACACTGAAGCTTTCTTT. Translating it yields CAWIVVLNTEAFF.

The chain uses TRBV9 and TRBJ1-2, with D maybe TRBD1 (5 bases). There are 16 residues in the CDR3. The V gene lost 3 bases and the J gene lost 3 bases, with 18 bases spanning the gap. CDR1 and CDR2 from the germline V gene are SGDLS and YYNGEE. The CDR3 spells CASSARGGGFDYGYTF. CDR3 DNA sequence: TGTGCCAGCAGCGCTAGAGGTGGGGGTTTTGACTATGGCTACACCTTC.

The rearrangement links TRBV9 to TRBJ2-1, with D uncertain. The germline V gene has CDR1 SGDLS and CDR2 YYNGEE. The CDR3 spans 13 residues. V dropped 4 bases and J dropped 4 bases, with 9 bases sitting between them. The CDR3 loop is CASSRQNYNEQFF. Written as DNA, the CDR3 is TGTGCCAGCAGCCGTCAGAATTACAATGAGCAGTTCTTC.

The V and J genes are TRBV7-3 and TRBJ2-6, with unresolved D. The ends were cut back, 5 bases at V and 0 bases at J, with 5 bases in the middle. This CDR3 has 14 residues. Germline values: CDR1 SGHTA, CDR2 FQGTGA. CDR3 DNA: TGTGCCAGCAGCCGAGACTCTGGGGCCAACGTCCTGACTTTC. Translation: CASSRDSGANVLTF.

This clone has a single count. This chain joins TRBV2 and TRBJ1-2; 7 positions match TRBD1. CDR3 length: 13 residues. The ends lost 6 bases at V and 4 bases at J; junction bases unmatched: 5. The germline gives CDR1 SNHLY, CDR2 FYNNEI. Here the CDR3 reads CASSRDSGYGYTF. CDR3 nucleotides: TGTGCCAGCAGCCGGGACAGTGGCTATGGCTACACCTTC.

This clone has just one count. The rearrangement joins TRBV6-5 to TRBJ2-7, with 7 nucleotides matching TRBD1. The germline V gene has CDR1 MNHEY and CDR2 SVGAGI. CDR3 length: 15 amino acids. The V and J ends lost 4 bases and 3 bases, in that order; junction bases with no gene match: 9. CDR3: CASSSIGGAVYEQYF. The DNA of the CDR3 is TGTGCCAGCAGTTCAATAGGGGGCGCGGTCTACGAGCAGTACTTC.

The DNA for the CDR3 is TGTGCCTGGAGTCTAGTGCAGGGGGCTTCCAATGAGCAGTTCTTC. Protein product: CAWSLVQGASNEQFF. The V call is TRBV30, the J call TRBJ2-1; TRBD1 matches at 8 bases. CDR3 length equals 15 residues. The junction had 9 bases not matched to a gene; V was cut back by 2 bases and J by 6 bases. Germline loops: CDR1 GTSNPN, CDR2 SVGIG (reference sequence). Full variable domain (rest looked up from reference TRBV30 and TRBJ2-1): SQTIHQWPATLVQPVGSPLSLECTVEGTSNPNLYWYRQAAGRGLQLLFYSVGIGQISSEVPQNLSASRPQDRQFILSSKKLLLSDSGFYLCAWSLVQGASNEQFFGPGTRLTVL.

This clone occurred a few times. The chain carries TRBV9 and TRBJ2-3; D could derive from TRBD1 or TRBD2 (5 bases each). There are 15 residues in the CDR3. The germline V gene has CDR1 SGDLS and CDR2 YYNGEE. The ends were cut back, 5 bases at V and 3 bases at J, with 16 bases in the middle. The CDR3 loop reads CASSTQGGGTDTQYF. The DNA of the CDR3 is TGTGCCAGCAGTACCCAGGGTGGGGGTACAGATACGCAGTATTTT.

The CDR3 DNA is TGTGCCACCAGCAGAGGGGGGCTACTAAACTATGGCTACACCTTC. It specifies CATSRGGLLNYGYTF. The gene calls are TRBV15 and TRBJ1-2; tentatively, D is TRBD1 (6 bases). The germline V gene has CDR1 LNHNV and CDR2 YYDKDF (reference sequence). V gave up 1 base and J gave up 2 bases, with 11 bases separating them. The CDR3 loop spans 15 amino acids.

The CDR3 region has the DNA TGCAGCGTTGAGAACCGGGACCGTCCTGGCAACTATGGCTACACCTTC. It specifies CSVENRDRPGNYGYTF. This chain connects TRBV29-1 to TRBJ1-2; TRBD1 might be the D (5 bases). Trimming took off 3 bases at V and 2 bases at J, with 19 bases between the two ends. This CDR3 has 16 amino acids. Germline CDR1 and CDR2: SQVTM and ANQGSEA.

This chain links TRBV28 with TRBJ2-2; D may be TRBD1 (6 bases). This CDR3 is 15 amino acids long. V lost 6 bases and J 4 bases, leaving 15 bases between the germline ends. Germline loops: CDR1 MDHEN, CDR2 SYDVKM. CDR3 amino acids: CASRFPGVGTGELFF. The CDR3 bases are TGTGCCAGCAGATTTCCAGGGGTGGGCACCGGGGAGCTGTTTTTT.